This T cell receptor beta chain emerged from a study of tumor-infiltrating lymphocytes in localized non-small cell lung cancer. As for this clone: Its cognate antigen is unknown.

Germline loops: CDR1 SGHRS, CDR2 YFSETQ. The CDR3 length is 11 residues. Deletions cut 5 bases from V and 3 bases from J, with 5 bases between. General observations from the study: Immunotypes IM1 and IM2 had similar TCR-derived T-cell fractions.

Repertoires were generated with immunoSEQ multiplex PCR, while TCRdb's copy carries only in-frame clones and drops some. The sample gives about 16,000 clones, around 72% of which show up once; over 8.5% is in the top ten. The chain joins TRBV5-1 to TRBJ1-2; D unclear. This sequence originates from a human donor with non-small cell lung cancer. Input material: lung tumor tissue. The CDR3, as DNA: TGCGCCAGCAGTGACGACTATGGCTACACCTTC. Protein sequence: CASSDDYGYTF.